This TCR beta chain emerged from a study of metastatic and nonmetastatic thyroid tumors. Study information: Repertoire comparison spanned blood and tumor or nodule tissue of malignant and benign thyroid patients. The study, taken as a whole, reports: In both blood and tumor samples, TCR beta diversity was reported significantly higher for malignant than benign nodules.

Under the authors' procedure: The study's classifier, a distant-metastasis tool for papillary thyroid cancer, was built using CDR3 differences across clinicopathological groups. TCRdb re-called clones from the PCR reads using MiXCR. The V and J calls were not made by the authors but by TCRdb's processing. Among 25,000 to 30,000 clones listed, roughly 16% were seen once. This clone was detected ten times or more. Its antigen is as yet unknown. The V and J ends lost 6 bases and 0 bases respectively, with 9 bases between them. The CDR3 spans 14 residues. Germline CDR1 and CDR2: LGHDT and YNNKEL (reference sequence). Thyroid surgery took place with no prior treatment in any patient.

Sample: blood. This sequence originates from a female donor with papillary thyroid cancer or a benign thyroid nodule (not recorded which). Some clones in this sample may be carry-over from other donors' samples. This chain uses TRBV3-1 with TRBJ1-3; D gene ambiguous. The CDR3 sequence is CASRGSDSGNTIYF. The CDR3 nucleotides read TGTGCCAGCAGAGGCAGTGACTCTGGAAACACCATATATTTT.